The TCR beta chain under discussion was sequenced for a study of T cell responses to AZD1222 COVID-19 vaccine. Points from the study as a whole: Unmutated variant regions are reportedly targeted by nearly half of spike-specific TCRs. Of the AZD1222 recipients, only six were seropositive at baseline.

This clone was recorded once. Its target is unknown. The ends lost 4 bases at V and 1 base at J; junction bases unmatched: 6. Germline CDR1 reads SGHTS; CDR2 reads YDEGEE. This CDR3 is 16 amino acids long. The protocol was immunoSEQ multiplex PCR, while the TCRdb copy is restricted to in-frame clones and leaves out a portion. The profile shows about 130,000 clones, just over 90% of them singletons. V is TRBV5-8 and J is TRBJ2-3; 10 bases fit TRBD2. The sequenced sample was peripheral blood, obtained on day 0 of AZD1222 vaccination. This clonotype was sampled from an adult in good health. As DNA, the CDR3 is TGTGCCAGCAGCCCGAGGACTAGCGGAGGCACAGATACGCAGTATTTT. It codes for CASSPRTSGGTDTQYF.